The 9 T cell receptor beta chains presented below share a single source sample, sequenced in a study of cytomegalovirus exposure and HLA in healthy donors. PCR involved 60 Vbeta and 13 Jbeta primers. Assay used: immunoSEQ multiplex PCR; TCRdb lists only in-frame clones, some missing. The repertoire includes approximately 170,000 clones, 85% of them detected once, and 1% sits in the top ten. The sample consisted of PBMCs. All receptors come from a boy aged 2 to 10 in good health and CMV-seronegative.

The chain carries TRBV7-9 and TRBJ1-5; the D gene is possibly TRBD1 (5 bases). CDR1 and CDR2 from the germline V gene are SEHNR and FQNEAQ (reference sequence). The V and J ends lost 4 bases and 6 bases respectively, with 10 bases between them. The CDR3 covers 13 residues. The CDR3 spells CASSSTEAQPQHF. CDR3 DNA: TGTGCCAGCAGCTCGACAGAGGCTCAGCCCCAGCATTTT.

The chain is built from TRBV15 and TRBJ1-1; D unresolved. This CDR3 region has 14 residues. The V and J ends lost 8 bases and 5 bases respectively, with 18 bases between them. The germline CDR1 and CDR2 sequences are LNHNV and YYDKDF (reference sequence). The CDR3 DNA follows: TGTGCCACCGTGGACGGACCGACGGGGACTGAAGCTTTCTTT. Translating it yields CATVDGPTGTEAFF.

The genes are TRBV28 and TRBJ2-2; perhaps TRBD1 as D (6 bases). The germline gives CDR1 MDHEN, CDR2 SYDVKM. Trimming removed 7 bases from V and 1 base from J, with 16 bases in between. The CDR3 runs to 16 residues. The CDR3 DNA reads as TGTGCCAGCATCGAACCCCCAGGGGAGAACACCGGGGAGCTGTTTTTT. Translation gives CASIEPPGENTGELFF.

V is TRBV7-9 and J is TRBJ1-2; TRBD1 is a possible D gene (6 bases). CDR3 size: 16 residues. Germline assignment: CDR1 SEHNR and CDR2 FQNEAQ (reference sequence). Between the trimmed V and J ends, which lost 1 base and 0 bases, there was a span of 12 bases. The CDR3 loop is CASSLGSDSANYGYTF. CDR3 nucleotides: TGTGCCAGCAGCTTAGGATCGGACAGTGCTAACTATGGCTACACCTTC.

The chain employs TRBV6-6 and TRBJ1-1, with 7 bases lining up with TRBD1. V lost 3 bases, J lost 4 bases, and 8 bases stayed unmatched. The length of the CDR3 is 15 residues. The germline V gene has CDR1 MNHNY and CDR2 SVGAGI (reference sequence). CDR3 residues: CASSYSTGPATEAFF. The CDR3 nucleotides read TGTGCCAGCAGTTATTCGACAGGGCCAGCCACTGAAGCTTTCTTT.

The chain joins TRBV30 to TRBJ2-3, with 7 bases aligning to TRBD2. Germline CDR1 GTSNPN, CDR2 SVGIG (reference sequence). The V gene end was trimmed by 0 bases and the J gene end by 1 base; junction bases not matched to a gene: 7. The CDR3 length is 16 residues. In nucleotides, the CDR3 is TGTGCCTGGAGTGTAGACGGGGGGATCGGCACAGATACGCAGTATTTT. Its translation: CAWSVDGGIGTDTQYF.

This clone has a handful of counts. The junction differs from germline at one of its ends, possibly a read error. The chain is built from TRBV28 and TRBJ2-2, with D possibly being TRBD1 (7 bases). The CDR3 extends over 15 amino acids. CDR1 is MDHEN and CDR2 is SYDVKM in the germline V gene. The CDR3 DNA sequence: TGTGCCAGCAGTTTATGCGAGGGGGCAGGGCGGGGAGCTGTTTTT. Translated: CASSLCEGAGRGAVF.

Remarks on this clone: Other nucleotide sequences from this sample produce the same CDR3. V usage is TRBV28 and J usage is TRBJ1-5; TRBD1 agrees at 8 bases. The V gene end was trimmed by 5 bases and the J gene end by 6 bases; junction bases not matched to a gene: 6. The CDR3 sequence is 14 residues long. Per germline, CDR1 MDHEN and CDR2 SYDVKM. CDR3 amino acids: CASSLGQGVQPQHF. The CDR3 bases are TGTGCCAGCAGTCTCGGACAGGGCGTTCAGCCCCAGCATTTT.

The rearrangement uses TRBV6-1 and TRBJ2-1; TRBD1 aligns across 7 bases. The trim removed 7 bases at V and 0 bases at J, leaving 6 bases unmatched. The V gene's germline CDR1 is MNHNS and CDR2 SASEGT. The CDR3 spans 15 residues. CDR3 in amino acids: CASMTGTVSYNEQFF. CDR3 nucleotides: TGTGCCAGCATGACCGGGACAGTCTCCTACAATGAGCAGTTCTTC.